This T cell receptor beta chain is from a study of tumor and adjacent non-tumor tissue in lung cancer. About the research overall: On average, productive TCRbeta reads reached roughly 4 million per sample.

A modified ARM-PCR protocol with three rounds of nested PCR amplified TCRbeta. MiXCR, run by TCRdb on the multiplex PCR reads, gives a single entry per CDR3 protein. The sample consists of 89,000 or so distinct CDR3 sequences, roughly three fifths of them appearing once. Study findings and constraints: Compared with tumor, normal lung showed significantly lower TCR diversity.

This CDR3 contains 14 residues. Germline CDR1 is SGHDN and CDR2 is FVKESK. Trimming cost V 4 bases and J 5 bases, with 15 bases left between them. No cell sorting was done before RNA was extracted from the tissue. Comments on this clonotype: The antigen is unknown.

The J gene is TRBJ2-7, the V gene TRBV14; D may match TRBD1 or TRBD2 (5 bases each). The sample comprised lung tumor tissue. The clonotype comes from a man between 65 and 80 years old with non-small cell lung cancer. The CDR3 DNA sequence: TGTGCCAGCAGCCTCCTCGGGACGAACAACGAGCAGTACTTC. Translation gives CASSLLGTNNEQYF. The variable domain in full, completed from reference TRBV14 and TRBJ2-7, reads EAGVTQFPSHSVIEKGQTVTLRCDPISGHDNLYWYRRVMGKEIKFLLHFVKESKQDESGMPNNRFLAERTGGTYSTLKVQPAELEDSGVYFCASSLLGTNNEQYFGPGTRLTVT.